One sample yielded the 2 T cell receptor beta chains listed below, sequenced in a study of T cell repertoires in cytomegalovirus infection. One entry per CDR3 protein, called by TCRdb with MiXCR from the reads. The sample records fewer than 550,000 distinct CDR3 sequences, approximately 31% being singletons. What was sequenced was PBMCs. All receptors come from a human donor in good health (CMV status not recorded). Some clones in this sample may be carry-over from other donors' samples.

The sample holds a few counts of this clonotype. The genes are TRBV7-9 and TRBJ2-7; tentative D call: TRBD1 (6 bases). Germline CDR1 is SEHNR and CDR2 is FQNEAQ (reference sequence). This CDR3 comprises 13 residues. V was clipped by 5 bases and J by 5 bases, with 13 bases between them. CDR3 sequence reads: CASSPRDKHEQYF. As DNA, the CDR3 is TGTGCCAGCAGCCCCAGGGACAAACACGAGCAGTACTTC. The full variable domain, in which reference TRBV7-9 and TRBJ2-7 provide the parts outside the CDR3, is DTGVSQNPRHKITKRGQNVTFRCDPISEHNRLYWYRQTLGQGPEFLTYFQNEAQLEKSRLLSDRFSAERPKGSFSTLEIQRTEQGDSAMYLCASSPRDKHEQYFGPGTRLTVT.

The chain joins TRBV5-4 to TRBJ2-4; TRBD2 aligns across 12 bases. The trim removed 0 bases at V and 5 bases at J, leaving 3 bases unmatched. The CDR3 length is 16 residues. In germline, CDR1 is SGHNT, CDR2 YYREEE (reference sequence). The CDR3 protein is CASSLGTSGGQNIQYF. The CDR3 DNA is TGTGCCAGCAGCTTGGGTACTAGCGGGGGGCAAAACATTCAGTACTTC.